These 2 T cell receptor beta chains were all obtained from the same sample, sequenced in a study of blood T cell repertoires in COVID-19. TCRdb's table, derived via immunoSEQ multiplex PCR, lists solely in-frame clones and lacks some. In the table there are 65,000 to 95,000 clones, more than 85% of which are singletons. The sequencing sample was made of peripheral blood. The receptor source for this set is a man between 45 and 60 years old with COVID-19, enrolled during active disease.

The genes are TRBV30 and TRBJ2-7; 10 bases map to TRBD2. This CDR3 contains 14 residues. Germline-derived CDR1 and CDR2 are GTSNPN and SVGIG (reference sequence). J was trimmed by 3 bases and V by 3 bases; bases with no gene match: 5. The CDR3 sequence: CAWRLAGRNYEQYF. CDR3 bases: TGTGCCTGGAGACTAGCGGGAAGGAACTACGAGCAGTACTTC.

The sample holds one count of this clone. V usage is TRBV24-1 and J usage is TRBJ2-1; TRBD1 matches at 9 bases. Trimming removed 2 bases from V and 7 bases from J; junction bases left unmatched: 5. Germline loops: CDR1 KGHDR, CDR2 SFDVKD. The CDR3 totals 15 residues. The chain's CDR3 is CATSDYSGTGNEQFF. CDR3 in DNA: TGTGCCACCAGTGATTACTCCGGGACAGGGAATGAGCAGTTCTTC.